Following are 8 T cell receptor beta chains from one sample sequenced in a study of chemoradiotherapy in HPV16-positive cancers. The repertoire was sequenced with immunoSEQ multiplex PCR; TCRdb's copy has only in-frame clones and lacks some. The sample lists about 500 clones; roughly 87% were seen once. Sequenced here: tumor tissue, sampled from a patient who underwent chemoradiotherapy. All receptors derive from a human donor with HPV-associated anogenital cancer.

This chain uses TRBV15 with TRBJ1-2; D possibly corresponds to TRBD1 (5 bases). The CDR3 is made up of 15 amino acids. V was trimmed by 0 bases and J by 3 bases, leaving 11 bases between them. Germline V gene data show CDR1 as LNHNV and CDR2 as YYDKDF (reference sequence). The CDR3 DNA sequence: TGTGCCACCAGCAGAGATCGCCCGGGGCACTATGGCTACACCTTC. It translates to CATSRDRPGHYGYTF.

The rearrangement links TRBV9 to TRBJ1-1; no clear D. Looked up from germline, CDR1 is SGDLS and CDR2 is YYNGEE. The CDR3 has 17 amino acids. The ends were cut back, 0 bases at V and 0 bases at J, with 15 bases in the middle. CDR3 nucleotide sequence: TGTGCCAGCAGCGTAGACTCGGGTCAGGCCATGAACACTGAAGCTTTCTTT. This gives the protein CASSVDSGQAMNTEAFF. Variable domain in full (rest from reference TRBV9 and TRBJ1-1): DSGVTQTPKHLITATGQRVTLRCSPRSGDLSVYWYQQSLDQGLQFLIQYYNGEERAKGNILERFSAQQFPDLHSELNLSSLELGDSALYFCASSVDSGQAMNTEAFFGQGTRLTVV.

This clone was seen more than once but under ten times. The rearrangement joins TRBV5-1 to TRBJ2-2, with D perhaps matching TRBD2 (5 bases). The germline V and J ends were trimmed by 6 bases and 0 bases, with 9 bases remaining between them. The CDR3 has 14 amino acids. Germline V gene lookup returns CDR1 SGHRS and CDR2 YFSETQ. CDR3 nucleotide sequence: TGCGCCAGCACCCGGGGATCGAACACCGGGGAGCTGTTTTTT. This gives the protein CASTRGSNTGELFF.

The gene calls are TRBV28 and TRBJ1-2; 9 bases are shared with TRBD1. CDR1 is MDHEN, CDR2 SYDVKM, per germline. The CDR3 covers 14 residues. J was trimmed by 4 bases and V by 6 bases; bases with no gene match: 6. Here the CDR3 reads CASSPGQGTYGYTF. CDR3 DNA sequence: TGTGCCAGCAGCCCCGGACAGGGGACCTATGGCTACACCTTC.

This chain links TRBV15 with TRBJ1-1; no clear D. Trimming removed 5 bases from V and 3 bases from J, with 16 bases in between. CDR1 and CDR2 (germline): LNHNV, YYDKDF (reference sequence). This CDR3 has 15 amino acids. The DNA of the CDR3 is TGTGCCACCAGCTCCGCCAGCGGCGGCTACACTGAAGCTTTCTTT. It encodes CATSSASGGYTEAFF.

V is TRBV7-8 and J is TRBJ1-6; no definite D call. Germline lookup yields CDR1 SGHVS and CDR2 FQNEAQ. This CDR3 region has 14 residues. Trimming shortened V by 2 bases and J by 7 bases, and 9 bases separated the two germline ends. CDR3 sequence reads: CASSLREMNSPLHF. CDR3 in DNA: TGTGCCAGCAGCTTAAGGGAGATGAATTCACCCCTCCACTTT.

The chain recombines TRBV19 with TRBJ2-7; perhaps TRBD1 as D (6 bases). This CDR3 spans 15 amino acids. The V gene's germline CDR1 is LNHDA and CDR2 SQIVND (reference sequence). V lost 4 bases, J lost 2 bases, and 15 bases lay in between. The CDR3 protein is CASSSRGSFTYEQYF. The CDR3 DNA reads TGTGCCAGTAGTAGCAGGGGCAGCTTCACCTACGAGCAGTACTTC.

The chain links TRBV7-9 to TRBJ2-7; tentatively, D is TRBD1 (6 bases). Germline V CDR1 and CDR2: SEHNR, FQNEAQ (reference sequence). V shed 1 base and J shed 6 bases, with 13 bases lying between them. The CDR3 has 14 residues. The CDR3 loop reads CASSLVEQGTEQYF. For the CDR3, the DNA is TGTGCCAGCAGCTTAGTAGAACAGGGTACCGAGCAGTACTTC.